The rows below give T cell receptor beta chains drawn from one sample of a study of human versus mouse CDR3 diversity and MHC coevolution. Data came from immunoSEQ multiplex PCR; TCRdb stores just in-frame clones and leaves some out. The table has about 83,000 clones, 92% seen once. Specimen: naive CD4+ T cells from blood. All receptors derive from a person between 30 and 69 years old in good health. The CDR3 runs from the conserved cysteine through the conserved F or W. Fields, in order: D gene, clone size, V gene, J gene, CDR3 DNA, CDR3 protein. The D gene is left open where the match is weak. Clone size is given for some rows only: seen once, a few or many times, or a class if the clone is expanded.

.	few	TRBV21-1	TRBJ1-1	TGTGCCAGCAGCAAATACGAGACAGCGAACACTGAAGCTTTCTTT	CASSKYETANTEAFF
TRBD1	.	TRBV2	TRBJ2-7	TGTGCCAGCAGTGGGACCGGGACAGGGGAATACGAGCAGTACTTC	CASSGTGTGEYEQYF
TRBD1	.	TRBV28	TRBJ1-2	TGTGCCAGCAGGGAACCCCGGGCCCAGGGGGTGAGCGGCTACACCTTC	CASREPRAQGVSGYTF
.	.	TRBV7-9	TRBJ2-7	TGTGCCAGCAGCTTATTTGAGGGCGAGCAGTACTTC	CASSLFEGEQYF
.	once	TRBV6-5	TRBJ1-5	TGTGCCAGCAGTCCTCATAGGGGAATCAATCAGCCCCAGCATTTT	CASSPHRGINQPQHF
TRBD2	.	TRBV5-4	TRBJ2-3	TGTGCCAGCAGCCACCGGACTAGCGGGAATCCAGATACGCAGTATTTT	CASSHRTSGNPDTQYF
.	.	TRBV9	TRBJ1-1	TGTGCCAGCAGCCCACGGACTCATTCGAACACTGAAGCTTTCTTT	CASSPRTHSNTEAFF
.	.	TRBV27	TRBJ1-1	TGTGCCAGCAAAAGTGAGAGGGAGGGATCCGAGGGCACTGAAGCTTTCTTT	CASKSEREGSEGTEAFF
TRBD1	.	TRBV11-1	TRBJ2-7	TGTGCCAGCAGCCATAGCAGAGGGGGCAATTTCCACGAGCAGTACTTC	CASSHSRGGNFHEQYF
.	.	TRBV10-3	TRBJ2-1	TGTGCCATCAGTGAAAGGGAGACATACAATGAGCAGTTCTTC	CAISERETYNEQFF
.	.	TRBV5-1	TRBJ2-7	TGCGCCAGCAGCCCAGAAGAACCCTACGAGCAGTACTTC	CASSPEEPYEQYF
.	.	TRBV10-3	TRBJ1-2	TGTGCCGCGACAGATTTGAGCTATGGCTACACCTTC	CAATDLSYGYTF
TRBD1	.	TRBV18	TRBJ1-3	TGTGCCAGCTCCAAGGGGGCGGACTCTGGAAACACCATATATTTT	CASSKGADSGNTIYF
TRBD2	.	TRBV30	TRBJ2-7	TGTGCCTGGAGTCGACTAGCGGGAGATTTCTACGAGCAGTACTTC	CAWSRLAGDFYEQYF
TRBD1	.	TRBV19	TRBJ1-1	TGTGCCAGTATGGGGACAGGGGAACGTTCCACTGAAGCTTTCTTT	CASMGTGERSTEAFF
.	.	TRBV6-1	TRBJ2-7	TGTGCCAGCAGGTACTACGAGCAGTACTTC	CASRYYEQYF